These T cell receptor beta chains were read from a single sample in a study of shared clonotypes between healthy human individuals. Using immunoSEQ multiplex PCR, the repertoire was profiled, and TCRdb retains in-frame clones only, with some absent. In the table there are 400,000 to 550,000 clones, less than 80% of which are singletons. Sequencing input: PBMCs. Receptors originate from a woman in her forties in good health. Some clones in this sample may be carry-over from other donors' samples. Both conserved end residues are part of each CDR3.

V: TRBV7-2; length: 14; CDR3: CASSLSTGAYEQYF
V: TRBV11-2; length: 16; CDR3: CASSRTGDGGTGELFF
V: TRBV7-2; length: 16; CDR3: CASSLVSGRAFVTQYF
V: TRBV7-2; length: 14; CDR3: CASSPQGGLYEQYF
V: TRBV5-1; length: 15; CDR3: CASTTGTSLAYEQYF
V: TRBV5-6; length: 15; CDR3: CASTVWGQRTQPQHF
V: TRBV5-1; length: 13; CDR3: CASSLEMVGTQYF
V: TRBV5-6; length: 13; CDR3: CASSVLAGDEQYF
V: TRBV28; length: 16; CDR3: CASSLSAGGALNEQFF
V: TRBV2; length: 14; CDR3: CATKDRGALGEQYF
V: TRBV2; length: 14; CDR3: CASGDSSYNSPLHF
V: TRBV7-2; length: 16; CDR3: CASSSISDSSGNTIYF
V: TRBV4-1; length: 14; CDR3: CASSQVGSGRPQFF
V: TRBV7-8; length: 17; CDR3: CASSLARFGSSWNEQFF
V: TRBV29-1; length: 13; CDR3: CSLTAGGNTEAFF
V: TRBV6-5; length: 11; CDR3: CASDRGTEAFF
V: TRBV2; length: 14; CDR3: CASRQGGLYNEQFF
V: TRBV7-8; length: 15; CDR3: CASSLQARPTDTQYF